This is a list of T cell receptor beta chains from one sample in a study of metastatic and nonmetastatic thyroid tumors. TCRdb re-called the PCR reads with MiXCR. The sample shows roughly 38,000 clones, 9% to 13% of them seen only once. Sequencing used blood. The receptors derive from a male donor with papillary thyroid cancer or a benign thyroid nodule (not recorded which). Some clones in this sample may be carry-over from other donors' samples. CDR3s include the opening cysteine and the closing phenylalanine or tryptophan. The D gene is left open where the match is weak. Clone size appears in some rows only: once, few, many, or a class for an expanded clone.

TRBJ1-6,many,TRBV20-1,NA,TGCAGTGCTAACGGAGGGAATTCACCCCTCCACTTT,CSANGGNSPLHF
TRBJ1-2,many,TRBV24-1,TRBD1,TGTGCCACCAGGGGACAGGGGGGACATGGCTACACCTTC,CATRGQGGHGYTF
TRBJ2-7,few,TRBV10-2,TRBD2,TGCGCCAGCAGCCAAACTAGCGGATCCTACGAGCAGTACTTC,CASSQTSGSYEQYF
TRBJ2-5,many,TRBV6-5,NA,TGTGCCAGCAGTTACGACGGGGAGACCCAGTACTTC,CASSYDGETQYF
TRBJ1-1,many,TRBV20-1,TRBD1,TGCAGTGTCCACCGAGGACAGGGGAGGGAGTTGGGAGCTTTCTTT,CSVHRGQGRELGAFF
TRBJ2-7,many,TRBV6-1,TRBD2,TGTGCCTGCAGTGGGGGACTAGCGGGAGTAGGAGAGCAGTACTTC,CACSGGLAGVGEQYF
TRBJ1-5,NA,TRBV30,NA,TGTGCCTGGAGTGCGAGGACGGGAGGCAATCAGCCCCAGCATTTT,CAWSARTGGNQPQHF
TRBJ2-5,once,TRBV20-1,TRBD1,TGCAGTGCTAGTGGGGACAGGGAGACCCAGTACTTC,CSASGDRETQYF
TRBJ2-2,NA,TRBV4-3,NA,TGCGCCAGCAGCCAAGATACGGTGGGGGGCTCCGGGGAGCTGTTTTTT,CASSQDTVGGSGELFF
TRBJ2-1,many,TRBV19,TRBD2,TGTGCCAGTAGTATGGGAGGGTCCTACAATGAGCAGTTCTTC,CASSMGGSYNEQFF
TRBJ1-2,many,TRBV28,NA,TGTGCCAGCAGTCCCCAGAATAGGGGTGGCTACACCTTC,CASSPQNRGGYTF
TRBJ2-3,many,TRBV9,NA,TGTGCCAGCAGCGTAGCGGCACCCTTCACAGATACGCAGTATTTT,CASSVAAPFTDTQYF
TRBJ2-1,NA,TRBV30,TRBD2,TGTGCCTGGGGTGGTAGCGGGAATGATCAATTCTTC,CAWGGSGNDQFF
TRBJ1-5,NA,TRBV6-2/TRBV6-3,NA,TGTGCCAACAGATCCACAAATCAGCCACAGCATTTT,CANRSTNQPQHF
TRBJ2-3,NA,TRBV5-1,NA,TGCGCCAGCAGCTTAGTACCCCAGTGGGCCAGGTACACAGATACGCAGTATTTT,CASSLVPQWARYTDTQYF
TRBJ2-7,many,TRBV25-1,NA,TGTGCCAGCAGTGAGGTCAGTGGGGGGTTCGAGCAGTACTTC,CASSEVSGGFEQYF
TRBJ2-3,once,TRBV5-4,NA,TGTGCCAGCAGCTCCTTCTCAGATACGCAGTATTTT,CASSSFSDTQYF
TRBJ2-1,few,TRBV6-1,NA,TGTGCCAGCGCCTATAGAAGAGAGCAGTTCTTC,CASAYRREQFF
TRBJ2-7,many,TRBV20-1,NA,TGCAGTGCTAGGAGGTCTAAACGCGGTTACGAGCAGTACTTC,CSARRSKRGYEQYF
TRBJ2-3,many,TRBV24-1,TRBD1,TGTGCCACCCGCCGGGACAGTTCAGATACGCAGTATTTT,CATRRDSSDTQYF
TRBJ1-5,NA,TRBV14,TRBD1,TGTGCCAGCAGCCAGCCGGCCGGGACAGTCAATCAGCCCCAGCATTTT,CASSQPAGTVNQPQHF
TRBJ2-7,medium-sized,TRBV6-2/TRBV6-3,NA,TGTGCCAGCAGTTCCTTTTCGCCCGAGCAGTACTTC,CASSSFSPEQYF
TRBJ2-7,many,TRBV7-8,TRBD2,TGTGCCAGCAGCAGCTTCAGTCTAGCGGGATCCGACGAGCAGTACTTC,CASSSFSLAGSDEQYF
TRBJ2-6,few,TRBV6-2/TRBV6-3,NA,TGTGCCAGCAGTTTAGGGGGGGCCAACGTCCTGACTTTC,CASSLGGANVLTF
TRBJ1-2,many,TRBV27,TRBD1,TGTGCCAGCAGTTCCGAGGGACAGCTCTATGGCTACACCTTC,CASSSEGQLYGYTF
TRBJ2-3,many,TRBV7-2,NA,TGTGCCAGCAGCTTAATTACAGATACGCAGTATTTT,CASSLITDTQYF
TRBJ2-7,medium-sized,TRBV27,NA,TGTGCCAGCAGTTTATTGGACGGTCGCTACGAGCAGTACTTC,CASSLLDGRYEQYF
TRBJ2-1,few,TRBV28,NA,TGTGCCAGCAGTTTAACTCGACGGGTAAACAATGAGCAGTTCTTC,CASSLTRRVNNEQFF
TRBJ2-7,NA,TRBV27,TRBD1,TGTGCCAGCAGCCACCAAAGGACAGGTAAATTATACGATCAGTACTTC,CASSHQRTGKLYDQYF
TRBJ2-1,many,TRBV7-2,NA,TGTGCCAGCAGCTTAGCGCGGGCTAGCGTGTACAATGAGCAGTTCTTC,CASSLARASVYNEQFF
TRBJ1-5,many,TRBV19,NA,TGTGCCAGTAGTATGCGGCCAGATAGCAATCAGCCCCAGCATTTT,CASSMRPDSNQPQHF
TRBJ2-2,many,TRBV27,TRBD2,TGTGCCAGCAGACGACCGACCGGGACTAGCGTCGGGGAGCTGTTTTTT,CASRRPTGTSVGELFF
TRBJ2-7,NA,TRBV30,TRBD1,TGTGCCTTTAAACAGGGGCCCTTGGGAGAGCAGTACTTC,CAFKQGPLGEQYF
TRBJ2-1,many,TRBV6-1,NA,TGTGCCAGCAGTCCGCCCGTGGGCTACAATGAGCAGTTCTTC,CASSPPVGYNEQFF
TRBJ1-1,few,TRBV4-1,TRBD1,TGCGCCAGCAGCCAAGATCAGGAGACAGGGACTGAAGCTTTCTTT,CASSQDQETGTEAFF
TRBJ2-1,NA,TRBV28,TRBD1,TGTGCCAGCAAGAAAGTACAGGGGGCCCGCTCCTACAATGAGCAGTTCTTC,CASKKVQGARSYNEQFF
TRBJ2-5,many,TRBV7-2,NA,TGTGCCAGCAGCTTAGGTCCACAGCAAGAGACCCAGTACTTC,CASSLGPQQETQYF
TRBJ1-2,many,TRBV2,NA,TGTGCCAGCAGTGATTCGGCGGGTCCGGGCTATGGCTACACCTTC,CASSDSAGPGYGYTF
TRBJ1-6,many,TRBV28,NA,TGTGCCAGCAGGCGGGACTCGAGCTCCTATAATTCACCCCTCCACTTT,CASRRDSSSYNSPLHF
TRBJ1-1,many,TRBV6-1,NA,TGTGCCAGCAGCGCAAGGGGGGACGGTGAAGCTTTCTTT,CASSARGDGEAFF
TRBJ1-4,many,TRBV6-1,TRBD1,TGTGCCAGCAGTCGCGGGACAGGGGATGAAAAACTGTTTTTT,CASSRGTGDEKLFF
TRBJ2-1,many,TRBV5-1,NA,TGCGCCAGCAGCTCACAAAATGAGCAGTTCTTC,CASSSQNEQFF
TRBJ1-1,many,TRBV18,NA,TGTGCCAGCTCACCAGCAGGGTCGAACACTGAAGCTTTCTTT,CASSPAGSNTEAFF
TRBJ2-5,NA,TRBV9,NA,TGTGCCAGCAGCGTTGTTTCCGGAGAGACCCAGTACTTC,CASSVVSGETQYF
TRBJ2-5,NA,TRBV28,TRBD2,TGTGCCAGCATCAGATTTAGCGGGACCACTCAGGTGGAGACCCAGTACTTC,CASIRFSGTTQVETQYF